A selection of T cell receptor beta chains follows, all from one sample in a study of blood T cell repertoires in COVID-19. Sequencing used immunoSEQ multiplex PCR; TCRdb keeps in-frame clones, though not all of them. The data show about 250,000 clones, around nine tenths seen once. Sequences were obtained from peripheral blood. The receptors shown here come from an older man with acute or convalescent COVID-19. Both conserved end residues are part of each CDR3. The D gene is left open where the match is weak. Expanded clones get a size class; other rows say once, few or many, or leave the size out.

V gene: TRBV27; J gene: TRBJ1-1; clone size: .; D gene: .; CDR3 DNA: TGTGCCAGCTCCTCCTCGTGGAGGAACACTGAAGCTTTCTTT; CDR3 protein: CASSSSWRNTEAFF
V gene: TRBV4-3; J gene: TRBJ2-1; clone size: .; D gene: .; CDR3 DNA: TGCGCCAGCAGCCAAGCTAGGAGAACCCCCGACAATGAGCAGTTCTTC; CDR3 protein: CASSQARRTPDNEQFF
V gene: TRBV19; J gene: TRBJ2-7; clone size: .; D gene: .; CDR3 DNA: TGTGCCAGTAGTATAGAAATGGGGGCCCCTACCTACGAGCAGTACTTC; CDR3 protein: CASSIEMGAPTYEQYF
V gene: TRBV6-5; J gene: TRBJ2-7; clone size: .; D gene: TRBD1; CDR3 DNA: TGTGCCAGCAGTTCCACTCGAACAGGGGGCTACGCGCAGTACTTC; CDR3 protein: CASSSTRTGGYAQYF
V gene: TRBV19; J gene: TRBJ2-2; clone size: .; D gene: .; CDR3 DNA: TGTGCCAGTAGTACTGAGGTAGGGGGAGGGGAGAACACCGGGGAGCTGTTTTTT; CDR3 protein: CASSTEVGGGENTGELFF
V gene: TRBV19; J gene: TRBJ1-5; clone size: .; D gene: .; CDR3 DNA: TGTGCCAGTAGTCAGATGGGCAATCAGCCCCAGCATTTT; CDR3 protein: CASSQMGNQPQHF
V gene: TRBV7-3; J gene: TRBJ2-1; clone size: .; D gene: TRBD2; CDR3 DNA: TGTGCCAGCAGCTTACTTAGCGGGGCCCACAATGAGCAGTTCTTC; CDR3 protein: CASSLLSGAHNEQFF
V gene: TRBV4-2; J gene: TRBJ2-2; clone size: few; D gene: TRBD2; CDR3 DNA: TGTGCCAGCACCGATAGCGGGGAAGTCGGGGAGCTGTTTTTT; CDR3 protein: CASTDSGEVGELFF
V gene: TRBV4-3; J gene: TRBJ2-3; clone size: .; D gene: TRBD2; CDR3 DNA: TGCGCCAGCAGCCAAGATTATGCGGCGGGAGGAAGTGCGCAGTATTTT; CDR3 protein: CASSQDYAAGGSAQYF
V gene: TRBV5-1; J gene: TRBJ2-3; clone size: .; D gene: TRBD2; CDR3 DNA: TGCGCCAGCACCCTATTCTTCGGGACTAGCCTTAGCACAGATACGCAGTATTTT; CDR3 protein: CASTLFFGTSLSTDTQYF
V gene: TRBV3-1/TRBV3-2; J gene: TRBJ1-2; clone size: .; D gene: TRBD1; CDR3 DNA: TGTGCCAGCAGCCAACGGACAGGTCCGGGATATGGCTACACCTTC; CDR3 protein: CASSQRTGPGYGYTF
V gene: TRBV15; J gene: TRBJ1-4; clone size: .; D gene: .; CDR3 DNA: TGTGCCACCACTATTACCGCCGCTTCTAATGAAAAACTGTTTTTT; CDR3 protein: CATTITAASNEKLFF
V gene: TRBV10-1; J gene: TRBJ2-5; clone size: .; D gene: TRBD1; CDR3 DNA: TGCGCCAGCAGTAGGGACAGGTGGAGGAAAGAGACCCAGTACTTC; CDR3 protein: CASSRDRWRKETQYF
V gene: TRBV19; J gene: TRBJ2-5; clone size: .; D gene: TRBD1; CDR3 DNA: TGTGCCAGTAGTATTGGGGCAGGGGGCTGGGAGACCCAGTACTTC; CDR3 protein: CASSIGAGGWETQYF
V gene: TRBV27; J gene: TRBJ2-3; clone size: .; D gene: TRBD2; CDR3 DNA: TGTGCCAGCAGTTCTTTGGTGCTAGCGGCGATCACAGATACGCAGTATTTT; CDR3 protein: CASSSLVLAAITDTQYF
V gene: TRBV2; J gene: TRBJ2-1; clone size: .; D gene: .; CDR3 DNA: TGTGCCAGCAGAGAGACGGGCTCCTACAATGAGCAGTTCTTC; CDR3 protein: CASRETGSYNEQFF
V gene: TRBV27; J gene: TRBJ2-7; clone size: .; D gene: TRBD1; CDR3 DNA: TGTGCCAGCAGTTTAGGGGTGTCGGACAGGGGGTATTACGAGCAGTACTTC; CDR3 protein: CASSLGVSDRGYYEQYF
V gene: TRBV20-1; J gene: TRBJ2-7; clone size: .; D gene: .; CDR3 DNA: TGCAGTGCCGCGACAGGATACGAGCAGTACTTC; CDR3 protein: CSAATGYEQYF
V gene: TRBV5-1; J gene: TRBJ2-3; clone size: .; D gene: TRBD1; CDR3 DNA: TGCGCCAGCAGCACGGACAGGGGGCCGGGAGATACGCAGTATTTT; CDR3 protein: CASSTDRGPGDTQYF
V gene: TRBV7-2; J gene: TRBJ2-3; clone size: few; D gene: TRBD1; CDR3 DNA: TGTGCCAGCAGCGGATGGACAGGGAAAAGGGGTCCAGATACGCAGTATTTT; CDR3 protein: CASSGWTGKRGPDTQYF
V gene: TRBV18; J gene: TRBJ2-6; clone size: .; D gene: TRBD1; CDR3 DNA: TGTGCCAGCTCAGAGGGACAGGCAGGCTCTGGGGCCAACGTCCTGACTTTC; CDR3 protein: CASSEGQAGSGANVLTF
V gene: TRBV9; J gene: TRBJ2-2; clone size: .; D gene: TRBD2; CDR3 DNA: TGTGCCAGCAGCGCTAGCGGTTCGAACACCGGGGAGCTGTTTTTT; CDR3 protein: CASSASGSNTGELFF
V gene: TRBV5-5; J gene: TRBJ2-7; clone size: .; D gene: TRBD1; CDR3 DNA: TGTGCCAGCAGCTTATCCCCAGGGGGATCCTACGAGCAGTACTTC; CDR3 protein: CASSLSPGGSYEQYF
V gene: TRBV4-2; J gene: TRBJ2-2; clone size: .; D gene: .; CDR3 DNA: TGTGCCAGCAGCCGAACGGGAGACTTCGGGGAGCTGTTTTTT; CDR3 protein: CASSRTGDFGELFF
V gene: TRBV5-1; J gene: TRBJ1-3; clone size: .; D gene: TRBD1; CDR3 DNA: TGCGCCAGCAGTTGGGGGACAGGAGGCCCAGGAAGAAACACCATATATTTT; CDR3 protein: CASSWGTGGPGRNTIYF
V gene: TRBV6-4; J gene: TRBJ2-3; clone size: .; D gene: .; CDR3 DNA: TGTGCCAGCAGTCGAGACTGGGGCGATACGCAGTATTTT; CDR3 protein: CASSRDWGDTQYF
V gene: TRBV24-1; J gene: TRBJ1-5; clone size: .; D gene: .; CDR3 DNA: TGTGCCACCAGTGATTTGCGCGGCCGTTATAGCAATCAGCCCCAGCATTTT; CDR3 protein: CATSDLRGRYSNQPQHF
V gene: TRBV28; J gene: TRBJ2-7; clone size: .; D gene: .; CDR3 DNA: TGTGCCAGCAGTTTTGCGGATGCAGGGGCCCGCGAGCAGTACTTC; CDR3 protein: CASSFADAGAREQYF
V gene: TRBV11-3; J gene: TRBJ1-1; clone size: .; D gene: .; CDR3 DNA: TGTGCCAGCAGCTTCGGGGGGAACACTGAAGCTTTCTTT; CDR3 protein: CASSFGGNTEAFF
V gene: TRBV2; J gene: TRBJ2-1; clone size: .; D gene: TRBD2; CDR3 DNA: TGTGCCAGCAGCTCCGGAGTAGCGGGATACAATGAGCAGTTCTTC; CDR3 protein: CASSSGVAGYNEQFF
V gene: TRBV5-5; J gene: TRBJ2-5; clone size: .; D gene: .; CDR3 DNA: TGTGCCAGCAGCGAGTACGGCGGTGGGGAGACCCAGTACTTC; CDR3 protein: CASSEYGGGETQYF
V gene: TRBV19; J gene: TRBJ2-5; clone size: .; D gene: .; CDR3 DNA: TGTGCCAGTAGTATGATGGTAGCGACTGAGACCCAGTACTTC; CDR3 protein: CASSMMVATETQYF
V gene: TRBV6-6; J gene: TRBJ2-7; clone size: .; D gene: .; CDR3 DNA: TGTGCCAGCAGTTACTCCCAACGGGACAAATCCTACGAGCAGTACTTC; CDR3 protein: CASSYSQRDKSYEQYF
V gene: TRBV5-1; J gene: TRBJ2-2; clone size: few; D gene: .; CDR3 DNA: TGCGCCAGCAGCTCTCACGCAGGGATTAACACCGGGGAGCTGTTTTTT; CDR3 protein: CASSSHAGINTGELFF
V gene: TRBV19; J gene: TRBJ2-7; clone size: .; D gene: .; CDR3 DNA: TGTGCCAGTAGTATGGACGACAGAACCTACGAGCAGTACTTC; CDR3 protein: CASSMDDRTYEQYF
V gene: TRBV5-4; J gene: TRBJ1-4; clone size: .; D gene: TRBD1; CDR3 DNA: TGTGCCAGCAGCCTAGACAGGGGGAATGAAAAACTGTTTTTT; CDR3 protein: CASSLDRGNEKLFF
V gene: TRBV18; J gene: TRBJ2-7; clone size: .; D gene: TRBD1; CDR3 DNA: TGTGCCAGCTCGCAACAGGGGGCCGCCTACGAGCAGTACTTC; CDR3 protein: CASSQQGAAYEQYF
V gene: TRBV28; J gene: TRBJ1-1; clone size: .; D gene: .; CDR3 DNA: TGTGCCAGCTTTCCCCCTGGGGGCTTCGGGGTGAACACTGAAGCTTTCTTT; CDR3 protein: CASFPPGGFGVNTEAFF
V gene: TRBV18; J gene: TRBJ2-1; clone size: .; D gene: .; CDR3 DNA: TGTGCCAGCTCACCAGATAGCTCCTACAATGAGCAGTTCTTC; CDR3 protein: CASSPDSSYNEQFF
V gene: TRBV2; J gene: TRBJ2-7; clone size: .; D gene: .; CDR3 DNA: TGTGCCAGCAGTGCAGGAGGCGGGTACTACGAGCAGTACTTC; CDR3 protein: CASSAGGGYYEQYF
V gene: TRBV3-1/TRBV3-2; J gene: TRBJ2-1; clone size: .; D gene: .; CDR3 DNA: TGTGCCAGCACCCTCCGGAATGAGCAGTTCTTC; CDR3 protein: CASTLRNEQFF
V gene: TRBV6-1; J gene: TRBJ1-1; clone size: once; D gene: TRBD1; CDR3 DNA: TGTGCCAGCAGTGCCCGGGACAGGAGTTTTAACACTGAAGCTTTCTTT; CDR3 protein: CASSARDRSFNTEAFF
V gene: TRBV6-2/TRBV6-3; J gene: TRBJ2-1; clone size: .; D gene: .; CDR3 DNA: TGTGCCAGCAGTTACAATCGACAGGCTATCGCCTATGAGCAGTTCTTC; CDR3 protein: CASSYNRQAIAYEQFF
V gene: TRBV29-1; J gene: TRBJ1-3; clone size: .; D gene: .; CDR3 DNA: TGCAGCGTTGTTCGGCGGGGTAGCGGAGCGGGAAACACCATATATTTT; CDR3 protein: CSVVRRGSGAGNTIYF
V gene: TRBV9; J gene: TRBJ1-3; clone size: .; D gene: .; CDR3 DNA: TGTGCCAGCAGCGTGGACCCAGGGGATCCTGGAAACACCATATATTTT; CDR3 protein: CASSVDPGDPGNTIYF
V gene: TRBV9; J gene: TRBJ1-2; clone size: once; D gene: TRBD1; CDR3 DNA: TGTGCCAGCAACCCCGGGACAGACCTTTATGGCTACACCTTC; CDR3 protein: CASNPGTDLYGYTF
V gene: TRBV12-3/TRBV12-4; J gene: TRBJ2-5; clone size: .; D gene: .; CDR3 DNA: TGTGCCAGCCGACTAGTGGAAGAGACCCAGTACTTC; CDR3 protein: CASRLVEETQYF
V gene: TRBV5-1; J gene: TRBJ1-1; clone size: .; D gene: .; CDR3 DNA: TGCGCCAGCAGCTTGGGTCCCCTCGGTGAAGCTTTCTTT; CDR3 protein: CASSLGPLGEAFF
V gene: TRBV7-7; J gene: TRBJ2-3; clone size: .; D gene: TRBD1; CDR3 DNA: TGTGCCAGCAGCTTCGGGACAGGGGGAAGCACAGATACGCAGTATTTT; CDR3 protein: CASSFGTGGSTDTQYF
V gene: TRBV28; J gene: TRBJ1-2; clone size: .; D gene: .; CDR3 DNA: TGTGCCAGCAGTTCCAGTGGGATTTCAGGGGGCTACACCTTC; CDR3 protein: CASSSSGISGGYTF
V gene: TRBV7-9; J gene: TRBJ2-7; clone size: .; D gene: TRBD1; CDR3 DNA: TGTGCCAGCAGCTTAGGGGCCCCCGGGACAGGGGCTAGTGAGCAGTACTTC; CDR3 protein: CASSLGAPGTGASEQYF
V gene: TRBV6-2/TRBV6-3; J gene: TRBJ2-1; clone size: .; D gene: TRBD1; CDR3 DNA: TGTGCCAGCAGTTACTCGCAGGGGGCCCTCTACAATGAGCAGTTCTTC; CDR3 protein: CASSYSQGALYNEQFF